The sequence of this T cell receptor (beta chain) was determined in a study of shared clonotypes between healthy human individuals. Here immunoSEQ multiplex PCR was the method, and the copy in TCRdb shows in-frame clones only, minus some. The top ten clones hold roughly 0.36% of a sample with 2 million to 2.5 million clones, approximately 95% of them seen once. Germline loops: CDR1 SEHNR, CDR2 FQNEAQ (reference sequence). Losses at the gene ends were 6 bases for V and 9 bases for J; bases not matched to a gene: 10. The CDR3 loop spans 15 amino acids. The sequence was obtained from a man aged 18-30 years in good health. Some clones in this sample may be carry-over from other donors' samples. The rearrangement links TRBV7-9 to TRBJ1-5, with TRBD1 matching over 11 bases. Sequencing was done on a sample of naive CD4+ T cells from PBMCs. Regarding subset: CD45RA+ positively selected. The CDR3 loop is CASRAGQGGRWPQHF. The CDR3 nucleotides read TGTGCCAGCAGAGCGGGACAGGGGGGAAGGTGGCCCCAGCATTTT. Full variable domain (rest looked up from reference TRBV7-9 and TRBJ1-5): DTGVSQNPRHKITKRGQNVTFRCDPISEHNRLYWYRQTLGQGPEFLTYFQNEAQLEKSRLLSDRFSAERPKGSFSTLEIQRTEQGDSAMYLCASRAGQGGRWPQHFGDGTRLSIL.